The clone carrying this T cell receptor (beta chain) has a handful of counts. This sample is drawn from a study of cytomegalovirus exposure and HLA in healthy donors. Researchers ran the PCR with 60 Vbeta and 13 Jbeta primers. Produced via immunoSEQ multiplex PCR; TCRdb's table is partial and in-frame only. The data hold approximately 150,000 clones, with approximately 79% observed a single time. This receptor was obtained from a woman in her 30s in good health and CMV-seronegative. Sample: PBMCs.

The CDR3 is CASSHRGRTEAFF. The CDR3 coding sequence is TGCGCCAGCAGCCACAGGGGCAGGACTGAAGCTTTCTTT. The chain has TRBV4-1 and TRBJ1-1; TRBD1 is a possible D gene (6 bases). CDR1 is MGHRA and CDR2 is YSYEKL in the germline V gene. Trimming stripped 3 bases from V and 5 bases from J, with 10 bases between. This CDR3 region has 13 residues.